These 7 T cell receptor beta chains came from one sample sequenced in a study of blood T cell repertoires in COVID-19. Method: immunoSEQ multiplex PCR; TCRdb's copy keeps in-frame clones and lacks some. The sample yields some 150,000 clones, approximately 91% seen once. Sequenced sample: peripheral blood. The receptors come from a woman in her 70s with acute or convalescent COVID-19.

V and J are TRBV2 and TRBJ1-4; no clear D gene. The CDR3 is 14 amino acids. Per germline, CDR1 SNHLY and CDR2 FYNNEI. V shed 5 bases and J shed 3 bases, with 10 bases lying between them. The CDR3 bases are TGTGCCAGCAGTCCGTTCGGGGCTAATGAAAAACTGTTTTTT. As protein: CASSPFGANEKLFF.

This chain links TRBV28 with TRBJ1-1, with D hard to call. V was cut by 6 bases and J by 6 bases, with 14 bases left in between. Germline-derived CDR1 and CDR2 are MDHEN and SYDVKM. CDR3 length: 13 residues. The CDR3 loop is CASSGEGGPEAFF. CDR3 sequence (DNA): TGTGCCAGCAGCGGTGAGGGAGGTCCTGAAGCTTTCTTT.

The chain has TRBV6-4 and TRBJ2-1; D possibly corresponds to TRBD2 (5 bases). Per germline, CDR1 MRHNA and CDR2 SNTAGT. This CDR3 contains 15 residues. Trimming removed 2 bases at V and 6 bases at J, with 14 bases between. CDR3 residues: CASSDEIGRGNEQFF. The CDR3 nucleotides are TGTGCCAGCAGTGACGAGATCGGACGGGGCAATGAGCAGTTCTTC.

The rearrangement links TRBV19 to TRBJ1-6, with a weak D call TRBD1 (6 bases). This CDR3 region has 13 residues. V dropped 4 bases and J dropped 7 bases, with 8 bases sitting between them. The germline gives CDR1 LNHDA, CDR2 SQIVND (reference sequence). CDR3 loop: CASSTTGNSPLHF. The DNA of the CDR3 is TGTGCCAGTAGTACCACAGGGAATTCACCCCTCCACTTT.

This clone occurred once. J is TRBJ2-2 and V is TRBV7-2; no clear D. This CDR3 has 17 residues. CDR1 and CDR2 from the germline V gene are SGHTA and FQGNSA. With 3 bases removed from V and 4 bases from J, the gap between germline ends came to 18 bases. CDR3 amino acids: CASSFRQVSMGTGELFF. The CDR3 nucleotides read TGTGCCAGCAGCTTCCGGCAGGTTTCTATGGGCACCGGGGAGCTGTTTTTT. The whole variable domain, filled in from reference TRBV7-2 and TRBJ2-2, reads GAGVSQSPSNKVTEKGKDVELRCDPISGHTALYWYRQSLGQGLEFLIYFQGNSAPDKSGLPSDRFSAERTGGSVSTLTIQRTQQEDSAVYLCASSFRQVSMGTGELFFGEGSRLTVL.

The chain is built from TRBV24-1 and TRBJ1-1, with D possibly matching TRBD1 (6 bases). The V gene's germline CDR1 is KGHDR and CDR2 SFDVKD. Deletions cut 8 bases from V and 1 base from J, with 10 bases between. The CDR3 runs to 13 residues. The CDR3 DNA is TGTGCCACCAAGGGGGGGGCGAACACTGAAGCTTTCTTT. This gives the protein CATKGGANTEAFF.

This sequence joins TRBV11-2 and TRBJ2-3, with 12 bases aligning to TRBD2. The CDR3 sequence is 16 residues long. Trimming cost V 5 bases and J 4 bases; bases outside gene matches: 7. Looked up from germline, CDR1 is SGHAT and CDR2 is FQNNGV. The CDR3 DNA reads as TGTGCCAGCAGCCTATCTAGCGGGGGGGCCCCAGATACGCAGTATTTT. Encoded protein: CASSLSSGGAPDTQYF. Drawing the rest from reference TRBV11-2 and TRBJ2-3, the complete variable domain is EAGVAQSPRYKIIEKRQSVAFWCNPISGHATLYWYQQILGQGPKLLIQFQNNGVVDDSQLPKDRFSAERLKGVDSTLKIQPAKLEDSAVYLCASSLSSGGAPDTQYFGPGTRLTVL.